These 21 T cell receptor delta chains were all obtained from the same sample, sequenced in a study of gamma-delta T cells after stem cell transplantation. TCRdb re-processed the RT-PCR reads using CATT. This sample has about 4,600 delta-chain clones, with 1.5% to 2% found just once. The specimen sequenced was gamma-delta T cells. The receptors were sampled from a human donor. It is not recorded whose cells these are; they may come from a transplant donor.

A few counts support this clone. TCRdb has a much larger clone's protein, which differs at residue 12 from the translation of this DNA, likely because of a read error; what is shown is the protein translated from the DNA. The J gene is TRDJ1, the V gene TRDV2; possible D gene TRDD3, 5 bases. CDR1 is GEAIGNYY and CDR2 is EKD in the germline V gene. This CDR3 has 15 residues. The V end lost 0 bases, the J end lost 10 bases, and 20 bases lay between the germline ends. CDR3 coding DNA: TGTGCCTGTGACACCGTTGGAGATATAGGGGAGTTACTCATCTTT. It encodes CACDTVGDIGELLIF.

Only a few counts were recorded for this clone. A far larger clone is just one base off, so this is likely a read error. This specimen includes other DNA sequences encoding the same CDR3. V usage is TRDV2 and J usage is TRDJ1; 8 positions match TRDD3. Germline-derived CDR1 and CDR2 are GEAIGNYY and EKD. Trimming took 3 bases from V and 0 from J; bases not matched to a gene: 11. The CDR3 consists of 17 residues. The CDR3 region is CACDGLGDLLNTDKLIF. CDR3 DNA: TGTGCCTGTGACGGGCTGGGGGACCTTCTTAACACCGATAAACTCATCTTT.

Within the sample, this clone is medium-sized (0.01 to 0.1%). Other DNA sequences in the sample encode the same CDR3. The chain uses TRDV2 and TRDJ1, with 10 nucleotides matching TRDD3. Trimming at V came to 3 bases and at J to 0 bases, leaving 6 bases not matched to a gene. The CDR3 is 16 amino acids. From germline, CDR1 is GEAIGNYY and CDR2 EKD. The CDR3 DNA follows: TGTGCCTGTGACGTACTGGGGGATCCTTACACCGATAAACTCATCTTT. This sequence encodes CACDVLGDPYTDKLIF.

This clone showed up just a few times. The V and J genes are TRDV2 and TRDJ3, with TRDD3 identical over 12 bases. J was trimmed by 0 bases and V by 0 bases; bases with no gene match: 17. The germline V gene has CDR1 GEAIGNYY and CDR2 EKD. This CDR3 has 24 amino acids. The CDR3 here is CACDTLNPPILGDTISWDTRQMFF. The CDR3 region has the DNA TGTGCCTGTGACACCTTAAATCCTCCCATACTGGGGGATACAATCTCCTGGGACACCCGACAGATGTTTTTC.

In this sample, this clone turned up a few times. The chain carries TRDV2 and TRDJ1; perhaps TRDD3 as D (5 bases). Trimming removed 0 bases from V and 1 base from J, with 8 bases in between. Germline CDR1 is GEAIGNYY and CDR2 is EKD. The CDR3 runs to 14 residues. This CDR3 is CACDTAGITDKLIF. The CDR3 region has the DNA TGTGCCTGTGACACCGCAGGGATCACCGATAAACTCATCTTT.

Of note for this clone: A far larger clone is one base from this, pointing to a likely read error. Additional DNA sequences in this sample encode the identical CDR3. As DNA, the CDR3 is TGTGCCTGTGACGGTATTACTGGGGGATTAAAAACCGATAAACTCATCTTT. It translates to CACDGITGGLKTDKLIF. The chain combines TRDV2 with TRDJ1; 10 nucleotides match TRDD3. CDR3 length: 17 residues. Looked up from germline, CDR1 is GEAIGNYY and CDR2 is EKD. Germline trimming cut 3 bases from V and 2 bases from J; bases unmatched to any gene: 11.

By proportion, this clone is large. The same CDR3 can be traced to other DNA sequences in this sample. The V call is TRDV2, the J call TRDJ1, with D possibly TRDD3 on 6 matching bases. CDR1 and CDR2 (germline): GEAIGNYY, EKD. This CDR3 is built from 19 residues. The V and J ends lost 1 base and 3 bases respectively, with 26 bases between them. The CDR3, as DNA: TGTGCCTGTGACACTCTGCTTCCAACCCGGGGATCTCGTCCCGATAAACTCATCTTT. It translates to CACDTLLPTRGSRPDKLIF.

Worth noting for this clone: The protein held in TCRdb is that of a much larger clone and does not match this DNA's translation at residues 5 and 13, likely because of a read error; the protein shown is translated from the DNA. The V and J genes are TRDV2 and TRDJ1, with D perhaps given as TRDD2 or TRDD3 (5 bases each). The length of the CDR3 is 22 residues. The V end lost 3 bases, the J end lost 0 bases, and 34 bases lay between the germline ends. Germline V gives CDR1 GEAIGNYY, CDR2 EKD. The CDR3 DNA follows: TGTGCCTGTGACCAGCTTCCAAATCTGCTGGGTCGAGCCCTTGGGAACACCGATAAACTCATCTTT. Translation: CACDQLPNLLGRALGNTDKLIF.

As concerns this clone: The protein TCRdb gives is from a much larger clone and does not agree with this DNA's translation at residue 5, likely a read error; the protein shown here comes from the DNA. V is TRDV2 and J is TRDJ1; D may correspond to TRDD2 or TRDD3 (9 bases each). Germline CDR1 GEAIGNYY, CDR2 EKD. The CDR3 is 21 residues long. The ends were cut back, 2 bases at V and 1 base at J, with 31 bases in the middle. The CDR3 region has the DNA TGTGCCTGTGACAGCCTCCTTCCTACGAGGGTACTGGGGGAGCTCACCGATAAACTCATCTTT. This codes for CACDSLLPTRVLGELTDKLIF.

J is TRDJ1 and V is TRDV2; 11 positions match TRDD3. Germline V gives CDR1 GEAIGNYY, CDR2 EKD. V shed 6 bases and J 4 bases; nucleotides not matched to a gene: 12. The CDR3 loop spans 16 amino acids. The CDR3 sequence: CACLLLGDNLGDKLIF. The CDR3 DNA is TGTGCCTGTCTTCTACTGGGGGATAATCTGGGCGATAAACTCATCTTT.

This clone turned up a few times. The protein TCRdb gives is from a much larger clone and does not agree with this DNA's translation at residue 5, likely a read error; the protein shown here comes from the DNA. CDR3 nucleotide sequence: TGTGCCTGTGACTCGGCTGGGTGGGGACCAACTTACACCGATAAACTCATCTTT. Amino acid sequence: CACDSAGWGPTYTDKLIF. The chain combines TRDV2 with TRDJ1, with TRDD3 as a possible D gene (5 bases). Between the trimmed V and J ends, which lost 3 bases and 0 bases, there was a span of 22 bases. This CDR3 comprises 18 residues. In germline, CDR1 is GEAIGNYY, CDR2 EKD.

A word on this clone: The TCRdb record carries a much larger clone's protein, which differs from this DNA's translation at residue 6; a read error is the likely cause, and the protein listed here is the DNA translation. The chain employs TRDV2 and TRDJ3; the match to TRDD3 covers 8 bases. CDR1 and CDR2 from the germline V gene are GEAIGNYY and EKD. J gave up 0 bases and V 0 bases, and 18 bases lay outside the gene matches. This CDR3 comprises 23 residues. Written as DNA, the CDR3 is TGTGCCTGTGACACCATTGTCCGGGATACGCCGGAAGAAACCTCCTGGGACACCCGACAGATGTTTTTC. It translates to CACDTIVRDTPEETSWDTRQMFF.

Remarks on this clone: The protein that TCRdb holds for this DNA derives from a much larger clone and differs from the translated DNA at residue 4, which likely indicates a read error; the protein shown here is translated from the DNA. The gene calls are TRDV2 and TRDJ1, with a tentative D call TRDD3 (5 bases). CDR3 length: 16 residues. The germline gives CDR1 GEAIGNYY, CDR2 EKD. Trimming stripped 5 bases from V and 1 base from J, with 19 bases between. The CDR3 reads CACGILLRGTTDKLIF. CDR3 DNA sequence: TGTGCCTGTGGCATCTTACTCAGGGGAACCACCGATAAACTCATCTTT.

This clone has a handful of counts. The protein given by TCRdb reflects a much larger clone and differs at residue 12 from this DNA's translation, likely from a read error; the protein shown is the DNA's translation. For the CDR3, the DNA is TGTGCCTGTGACACCCTCGGGACGGCCAACGATAGACTCATCTTT. Translating it yields CACDTLGTANDRLIF. This chain connects TRDV2 to TRDJ1; unclear D gene. The CDR3 is 15 amino acids. The V gene's germline CDR1 is GEAIGNYY and CDR2 EKD.

The CDR3 DNA is TGTGCCTGTGACACCGTCCTGGGGGCTACCTACACCGATAAACTCATCTTT. Residues: CACDTVLGATYTDKLIF. V and J are TRDV2 and TRDJ1, with TRDD3 matching 7 bases. V dropped 0 bases and J dropped 0; count of bases not matched to a gene: 9. Germline-derived CDR1 and CDR2 are GEAIGNYY and EKD. The CDR3 runs 17 residues.

This clone was observed a few times. TCRdb attributes to this sequence the protein of a much larger clone, which differs from the DNA translation at residue 10; a read error is likely, and the protein displayed is translated from the DNA. This chain links TRDV2 with TRDJ1; 8 bases align to TRDD3. The germline V gene encodes CDR1 GEAIGNYY and CDR2 EKD. V dropped 3 bases and J dropped 1; count of bases not matched to a gene: 9. The CDR3 spans 16 residues. This CDR3 reads CACDGLGDPCTDKLIF. In DNA form, the CDR3 reads TGTGCCTGTGACGGGCTGGGGGACCCTTGCACCGATAAACTCATCTTT.

Judged by abundance, this clone is medium-sized. A far larger clone lies a single base away; this is likely a read error. This chain connects TRDV2 to TRDJ1, with 8 positions matching TRDD3. The CDR3 spans 17 residues. Germline loops: CDR1 GEAIGNYY, CDR2 EKD. The DNA of the CDR3 is TGTGCCTGTGACACCCTCTCTTCCCTCACTTCGGGGGATAAATTCATCTTT. Residues: CACDTLSSLTSGDKFIF.

This clone is deemed medium-sized (0.01 to 0.1%). Other DNA sequences in this specimen translate into the identical CDR3. The chain has TRDV2 and TRDJ1, with 11 bases matching TRDD3. J lost 5 bases, V lost 0 bases, and 16 bases had no gene match. The CDR3 is 19 residues long. Germline CDR1 reads GEAIGNYY; CDR2 reads EKD. The CDR3 DNA reads TGTGCCTGTGACACCCTTTTGGTGGGGGATACGCTCCCCGGGGATAAACTCATCTTT. Translating it yields CACDTLLVGDTLPGDKLIF.

V is TRDV2 and J is TRDJ1; 8 bases match TRDD3. The CDR3 is 18 amino acids. Germline assignment: CDR1 GEAIGNYY and CDR2 EKD. With 0 bases clipped from V and 0 bases from J, the junction kept 11 bases outside the gene matches. The CDR3 loop is CACDTVVRDTPDTDKLIF. In DNA, the CDR3 is TGTGCCTGTGACACCGTTGTCCGGGATACGCCGGACACCGATAAACTCATCTTT.

This clone came up a few times. A far larger clone is only one base removed, so a read error is likely. This specimen includes other DNA sequences encoding the same CDR3. The rearrangement joins TRDV2 to TRDJ3; TRDD3 aligns across 12 bases. Germline V gives CDR1 GEAIGNYY, CDR2 EKD. The CDR3 extends over 20 amino acids. The CDR3 bases are TGTGCCTGTGACACGACTGGGGGATACTCGAGCTCCTGGGACACCCGACAGATGTTCTTC. The encoded protein is CACDTTGGYSSSWDTRQMFF.

About this clone: The sample carries other DNA sequences with the same CDR3. V usage is TRDV2 and J usage is TRDJ1; the match to TRDD3 covers 13 bases. The CDR3 totals 19 residues. The V segment lost 1 base and the J segment 0 bases; nucleotides outside the gene matches: 10. Germline CDR1 and CDR2: GEAIGNYY and EKD. Here the CDR3 DNA reads TGTGCCTGTGACACGATACTGGGGGATACGGAGGGGCACACCGATAAACTCATCTTT. Translating gives CACDTILGDTEGHTDKLIF.